The 11 T cell receptor beta chains presented below share a single source sample, sequenced in a study of T cell responses to AZD1222 COVID-19 vaccine. Measured with immunoSEQ multiplex PCR; TCRdb has only the in-frame clones, and not every one. The table lists tens of thousands of clones, approximately 88% of them singletons. This material consisted of peripheral blood, taken on day 0 of AZD1222 vaccination. The source of these receptors is an adult in good health.

This clone was counted a single time. The gene calls are TRBV19 and TRBJ1-1; 10 nucleotides align to TRBD1. Trimming cost V 5 bases and J 12 bases; bases outside gene matches: 12. In germline, CDR1 is LNHDA, CDR2 SQIVND (reference sequence). The CDR3 extends over 14 amino acids. The CDR3 sequence: CASSSGAGQGWTFF. The DNA of the CDR3 is TGTGCCAGTAGTTCCGGAGCGGGACAGGGGTGGACTTTCTTT. The whole variable domain, filled in from reference TRBV19 and TRBJ1-1, reads DGGITQSPKYLFRKEGQNVTLSCEQNLNHDAMYWYRQDPGQGLRLIYYSQIVNDFQKGDIAEGYSVSREKKESFPLTVTSAQKNPTAFYLCASSSGAGQGWTFFGQGTRLTVV.

The sample holds a few counts of this clone. The chain combines TRBV27 with TRBJ1-2, with D tentatively TRBD1 (6 bases). V gave up 0 bases and J gave up 2 bases, with 13 bases separating them. CDR1 MNHEY and CDR2 SMNVEV come from the germline V gene (reference sequence). The CDR3 has 16 residues. The CDR3 spells CASSLSGGSRNYGYTF. The CDR3 DNA sequence: TGTGCCAGCAGTTTATCGGGGGGCTCTAGAAACTATGGCTACACCTTC.

The chain has TRBV25-1 and TRBJ1-1; possible D gene TRBD1, 6 bases. Trimming shortened V by 5 bases and J by 1 base, and 14 bases separated the two germline ends. CDR1 and CDR2 (germline): MGHDK, SYGVNS. This CDR3 contains 15 residues. The CDR3 here is CASSLTRGQNTEAFF. CDR3 coding DNA: TGTGCCAGCAGTCTAACTCGGGGACAGAACACTGAAGCTTTCTTT.

The J gene is TRBJ2-5, the V gene TRBV29-1; D not certain. The DNA matches TRBJ2-7 better at its end, which makes the J call doubtful. The CDR3 is made up of 11 amino acids. Per germline, CDR1 SQVTM and CDR2 ANQGSEA. The CDR3 here is CSVTKGDEQYF. CDR3 coding DNA: TGCAGCGTGACGAAGGGCGACGAGCAGTACTTC.

The rearrangement uses TRBV4-3 and TRBJ1-3; a possible D gene is TRBD1 (6 bases). The CDR3 consists of 16 residues. The germline CDR1 and CDR2 sequences are LGHNA and YSLEER. The V end lost 0 bases, the J end lost 3 bases, and 12 bases lay between the germline ends. CDR3: CASSQDPGAGGNTIYF. For the CDR3, the DNA is TGCGCCAGCAGCCAAGATCCGGGGGCTGGTGGAAACACCATATATTTT.

The rearrangement links TRBV4-1 to TRBJ1-2, with 9 bases that match TRBD1. Germline V lookup: CDR1 MGHRA, CDR2 YSYEKL. The J segment lost 2 bases and the V segment lost 1 base, leaving 2 bases of the junction unmatched. The CDR3 extends over 15 amino acids. Here the CDR3 reads CASSQGTGENYGYTF. The CDR3 region has the DNA TGCGCCAGCAGCCAAGGGACAGGGGAAAACTATGGCTACACCTTC.

The genes are TRBV4-1 and TRBJ2-3, with 9 bases that match TRBD2. Germline V lookup: CDR1 MGHRA, CDR2 YSYEKL. CDR3 size: 18 residues. Trimming removed 1 base from V and 2 bases from J; junction bases left unmatched: 10. CDR3 sequence: CASSQGRGGSFSTDTQYF. CDR3 sequence (DNA): TGCGCCAGCAGCCAAGGGCGGGGGGGTAGCTTCTCCACAGATACGCAGTATTTT.

The chain joins TRBV6-5 to TRBJ2-6; no firm D call. V lost 2 bases and J 4 bases, leaving 12 bases between the germline ends. The CDR3 extends over 16 amino acids. CDR1 and CDR2 (germline): MNHEY, SVGAGI. CDR3: CASSYPKGSGANVLTF. CDR3 in DNA: TGTGCCAGCAGTTACCCGAAAGGTTCCGGGGCCAACGTCCTGACTTTC.

As DNA, the CDR3 is TGTGCCACCAGTGCCCGGGGGGAGGGTGAAAAACTGTTTTTT. Its protein product is CATSARGEGEKLFF. This sequence joins TRBV24-1 and TRBJ1-4, with a weak D call TRBD1 (5 bases). Trimming took 5 bases from V and 7 from J, leaving 13 bases between them. Germline assignment: CDR1 KGHDR and CDR2 SFDVKD. CDR3 length: 14 residues.

The chain is built from TRBV15 and TRBJ2-7; 7 nucleotides agree with TRBD2. Per the germline V gene, CDR1 is LNHNV and CDR2 is YYDKDF (reference sequence). V lost 8 bases, J lost 1 base, and 8 bases stayed unmatched. The CDR3 length is 14 residues. CDR3 coding DNA: TGTGCCACCCGCGATGGAGCGGGATCCTACGAGCAGTACTTC. Translated, it gives CATRDGAGSYEQYF.

The chain has TRBV2 and TRBJ2-3, with D tentatively TRBD2 (6 bases). The CDR3 consists of 14 residues. V gave up 6 bases and J gave up 6 bases, with 16 bases separating them. The V gene's germline CDR1 is SNHLY and CDR2 FYNNEI. CDR3 nucleotide sequence: TGTGCCAGCAGGACGGGGGACTCCCCGGATACGCAGTATTTT. It yields the protein CASRTGDSPDTQYF. The full variable domain, its missing parts supplied by reference TRBV2 and TRBJ2-3, is EPEVTQTPSHQVTQMGQEVILRCVPISNHLYFYWYRQILGQKVEFLVSFYNNEISEKSEIFDDQFSVERPDGSNFTLKIRSTKLEDSAMYFCASRTGDSPDTQYFGPGTRLTVL.